A selection of T cell receptor beta chains follows, all from one sample in a study of metastatic and nonmetastatic thyroid tumors. TCRdb re-called the PCR reads via MiXCR. This table holds over 20,000 clones, 16% found once. Sequencing was performed on tumor tissue. These receptors all come from a female donor with papillary thyroid cancer or a benign thyroid nodule (not recorded which). Some clones in this sample may be carry-over from other donors' samples. Each CDR3 is given with its conserved first and last residue. A D gene is named only where the DNA matches it firmly. Some rows mark clone size as missing; the rest say once, few, many or name a class of expanded clone.

V	D	size	J	DNA	CDR3
TRBV27	NA	many	TRBJ1-1	TGTGCCAGCAGTCTAGCCCCCGGGGTCGGGAACACTGAAGCTTTCTTT	CASSLAPGVGNTEAFF
TRBV3-1	NA	many	TRBJ1-4	TGTGCCAGCAGCCACAACTTGTACGGGATAAAAGAAAAACTGTTTTTT	CASSHNLYGIKEKLFF
TRBV9	TRBD2	many	TRBJ2-3	TGTGCCAGCAGCGGAACTAGCGGCGATACGCAGTATTTT	CASSGTSGDTQYF
TRBV11-3	TRBD1	many	TRBJ2-2	TGTGCCAGCAGCCCAGGGACAGGGTCCACCGGGGAGCTGTTTTTT	CASSPGTGSTGELFF
TRBV28	NA	medium-sized	TRBJ1-1	TGTGCCAGCGCGAAGGACACTGAAGCTTTCTTT	CASAKDTEAFF
TRBV11-2	NA	few	TRBJ2-3	TGTGCCAGCAGCCCGAGCAGTGTGACATGGGGTATTGATACGCAGTATTTT	CASSPSSVTWGIDTQYF
TRBV29-1	TRBD2	many	TRBJ2-1	TGCAGCGTTGAAGATCCGCAGCGGGAGGGCCTGGGCAATGAGCAGTTCTTC	CSVEDPQREGLGNEQFF
TRBV5-1	NA	many	TRBJ2-1	TGCGCCAGCAAAAAATCTGGGGCCTGGGCCTACAATGAGCAGTTCTTC	CASKKSGAWAYNEQFF
TRBV2	TRBD2	few	TRBJ2-7	TGTGCCGGCAGGGTAGTACTAGCGTCATACGAGCAGTACTTC	CAGRVVLASYEQYF
TRBV3-1	NA	NA	TRBJ2-7	TGTGCCAGCAGCCAAGATACAGCGGCAACCGTCTACGAGCAGTACTTC	CASSQDTAATVYEQYF
TRBV19	TRBD2	medium-sized	TRBJ2-7	TGTGCCAGTAGTATAGGCGGAAGCGGGGGGTACGAGCAGTACTTC	CASSIGGSGGYEQYF
TRBV3-1	NA	many	TRBJ2-5	TGTGCCAGCAGCCCGCTTGAGGGAGAGACCCAGTACTTC	CASSPLEGETQYF
TRBV7-2	NA	many	TRBJ2-2	TGTGCCAGCAGCGACGAGGAGCGAACGAACACCGGGGAGCTGTTTTTT	CASSDEERTNTGELFF
TRBV30	TRBD1	many	TRBJ1-5	TGTGCCTGGAGTGTTGCAGGGGGGAGCAATCAGCCCCAGCATTTT	CAWSVAGGSNQPQHF
TRBV7-3	NA	many	TRBJ1-1	TGTGCCAGCAGCCCTGTAGTCGGGGGAGGGAACACTGAAGCTTTCTTT	CASSPVVGGGNTEAFF
TRBV11-2	TRBD2	many	TRBJ2-1	TGTGCCAGCAGCCTAGCGGGAGGTTATAATGAGCAGTTCTTC	CASSLAGGYNEQFF
TRBV5-1	NA	many	TRBJ2-3	TGCGCCAGCAGCTTTGACACCACAGATACGCAGTATTTT	CASSFDTTDTQYF
TRBV28	TRBD1	NA	TRBJ1-2	TGTGCCAGCAGTTCAAAGACAGGGGCGTATTGCTACACCTTC	CASSSKTGAYCYTF
TRBV11-1	TRBD1	large	TRBJ1-2	TGTGCCAGCAGCTACCAACCAGGGGGAGCTTATGGCTACACCTTC	CASSYQPGGAYGYTF
TRBV5-5	NA	many	TRBJ2-3	TGTGCCAGCAGCTCCGCACCTAGCACAGATACGCAGTATTTT	CASSSAPSTDTQYF
TRBV7-2	NA	NA	TRBJ2-7	TGTGCCAGCAGCTTAGGGCTTTTTGCTCGGGCAGGGGATTCAGACGAGCAGTACTTC	CASSLGLFARAGDSDEQYF
TRBV19	NA	NA	TRBJ1-2	TGTGCCAGTAGTATAAGGCAGGGGTTGGCTGGCTACACCTTC	CASSIRQGLAGYTF
TRBV20-1	NA	many	TRBJ2-7	TGCAGTAACCTGGGAGTGGGTACCTCTTCCCCCGAGCAGTACTTC	CSNLGVGTSSPEQYF
TRBV11-3	NA	many	TRBJ2-1	TGTGCCAGCAGCTTCGGCAGGGTTCAGAGAGGCTCCTACAATGAGCAGTTCTTC	CASSFGRVQRGSYNEQFF
TRBV11-1	NA	many	TRBJ2-2	TGTGCCAGCAGCTCTCGGACAGACACCGGGGAGCTGTTTTTT	CASSSRTDTGELFF
TRBV28	NA	many	TRBJ2-6	TGTGCCAGCACCTCAACAGGGAAAGGGGCCAACGTCCTGACTTTC	CASTSTGKGANVLTF
TRBV3-1	NA	NA	TRBJ1-2	TGTGCCAGCAGCCAAGGGGTTCTTTTCTACACCTTC	CASSQGVLFYTF
TRBV7-6	NA	many	TRBJ1-5	TGTGCCAGCAGCCCAGGGCTCGGCCAGCCCCAGCATTTT	CASSPGLGQPQHF
TRBV29-1	NA	many	TRBJ2-1	TGCAGCGTATCCCTATCGGCGGGGCTATACAATGAGCAGTTCTTC	CSVSLSAGLYNEQFF
TRBV6-1	NA	many	TRBJ2-5	TGTGCCAGCAGTCGTGGGTCTCAAGAGACCCAGTACTTC	CASSRGSQETQYF
TRBV2	TRBD2	many	TRBJ2-3	TGTGCCAGCAGCGCGGGACTAGCGGTAACAGATACGCAGTATTTT	CASSAGLAVTDTQYF
TRBV2	NA	few	TRBJ2-1	TGTGCCACCCACAAGGGTAATGAGCAGTTCTTC	CATHKGNEQFF
TRBV5-1	NA	many	TRBJ1-1	TGCGCCAGCAGCGTCGGACAGAACACTGAAGCTTTCTTT	CASSVGQNTEAFF
TRBV6-1	NA	many	TRBJ1-2	TGTGCCAGCAGTCCCCGGGGCCAGTTCTGGGGCTACACCTTC	CASSPRGQFWGYTF
TRBV4-1	NA	NA	TRBJ2-7	TGCGCCAGCAGCCAAGATGGTGCGTACACCTACGAGCAGTACTTC	CASSQDGAYTYEQYF
TRBV2	NA	NA	TRBJ2-3	TGTGCCAGCAGTGAAAGGGGCCCAGGGGCCAGCACAGATACGCAGTATTTT	CASSERGPGASTDTQYF
TRBV20-1	NA	many	TRBJ2-3	TGCAGTGCTAGAGCACTAGCAGGGGTGGATACGCAGTATTTT	CSARALAGVDTQYF
TRBV2	NA	many	TRBJ1-2	TGTGCCAGCAGTGAGGTGGGGGCCAACTATGGCTACACCTTC	CASSEVGANYGYTF
TRBV20-1	NA	many	TRBJ1-3	TGCAGTGCCCTGGGAAACACCATATATTTT	CSALGNTIYF
TRBV6-1	TRBD2	many	TRBJ2-5	TGTGCCAGCATTCCAGCGGGGGGAGAGACCCAGTACTTC	CASIPAGGETQYF
TRBV11-1	NA	many	TRBJ2-3	TGTGCCAGCAGCCCCCCAGGGGTTTGGACAGATACGCAGTATTTT	CASSPPGVWTDTQYF
TRBV7-8	TRBD1	many	TRBJ1-4	TGTGCCAGCAGCGACCCCAGACAGGGCGAAAAACTGTTTTTT	CASSDPRQGEKLFF
TRBV3-1	TRBD2	NA	TRBJ2-7	TGTGCCATCATCCAGGCGGGAGACTCAACAGAGCAGTACTTC	CAIIQAGDSTEQYF
TRBV30	TRBD2	NA	TRBJ2-3	TGTGCCTGGAGCGTGAGGGTAGCGGGAGGAGATACGCAGTACTTT	CAWSVRVAGGDTQYF
TRBV9	NA	NA	TRBJ1-3	TGTGCCAGCAGCAGGGGCGGGGGAGACACCATATATTTT	CASSRGGGDTIYF
TRBV3-1	NA	NA	TRBJ2-7	TGTGCCAGCAGCTTCAGGGTAGCGGACCCCTACGAGCAGTACTTC	CASSFRVADPYEQYF
TRBV4-1	TRBD1	many	TRBJ2-7	TGCGCCAGCAGCCAGGGGACAGGGACCTACGAGCAGTACTTC	CASSQGTGTYEQYF
TRBV11-2	NA	many	TRBJ2-2	TGTGCCAGCAGCCGGGTAACGAACACCGGGGAGCTGTTTTTT	CASSRVTNTGELFF
TRBV9	TRBD2	NA	TRBJ2-6	TGTGCCAGCAGCGCAGAGGGAGGGGCCCTCTCTGGGGCCAACGTCCTGACTTTC	CASSAEGGALSGANVLTF
TRBV20-1	NA	NA	TRBJ1-5	TGCAGTGCTAGAGATCGCGAGGGTTGTGGCAATCAGCCCCAGCATTTT	CSARDREGCGNQPQHF
TRBV5-1	NA	many	TRBJ2-3	TGCGCCAGCTTTCAGGGAGGCACAGATACGCAGTATTTT	CASFQGGTDTQYF